These 29 T cell receptor beta chains were sequenced from one sample in a study of blood T cell repertoires in COVID-19 (dated by TCRdb to 2018 to 2021). The method behind the library was the immunoSEQ multiplex PCR assay. What TCRdb holds here is the immuneACCESS table cut down to in-frame rearrangements. Part of the clones is not present; checked against another copy, under half of the missing clones reflect an unresolved V gene, and the others are unexplained. In this sample the table shows tens of thousands of clones, 86% of which occur a single time. About 14% of the sample is in the top ten clones. Sequencing used peripheral blood. The receptors come from a human donor in a cohort sampled during active COVID-19.

V is TRBV6-5 and J is TRBJ2-7; no firm D call. Trimming left V 5 bases short and J 6 bases short, with 17 bases between. Germline assignment: CDR1 MNHEY and CDR2 SVGAGI. The CDR3 is 14 amino acids. CDR3 protein: CASSRRNNVGEQYF. Here the CDR3 DNA reads TGTGCCAGCAGTCGCAGGAACAATGTGGGCGAGCAGTACTTC.

V usage is TRBV6-2 or TRBV6-3 and J usage is TRBJ1-5; 8 bases fit TRBD1. V lost 6 bases and J lost 1; bases outside the gene matches: 8. Germline V gene lookup returns CDR1 MNHEY and CDR2 SVGEGT. The CDR3 spans 16 residues. The DNA for the CDR3 is TGTGCCAGCAGCTCTAACAGGGGGTTGAGCAATCAGCCCCAGCATTTT. Translating it yields CASSSNRGLSNQPQHF.

Notes on this clone: This sample includes further DNA sequences coding for the same CDR3. This rearrangement joins TRBV6-5 to TRBJ1-1; D might be TRBD1 (5 bases). Germline values: CDR1 MNHEY, CDR2 SVGAGI. The CDR3 covers 15 residues. Trimming removed 0 bases from V and 1 base from J, with 9 bases in between. CDR3 sequence reads: CASSYSWQGNTEAFF. The CDR3 DNA follows: TGTGCCAGCAGTTACTCATGGCAGGGGAACACTGAAGCTTTCTTT.

V usage is TRBV19 and J usage is TRBJ2-7; maybe TRBD1 (5 bases). Trimming removed 0 bases at V and 3 bases at J, with 9 bases between. From germline, CDR1 is LNHDA and CDR2 SQIVND (reference sequence). The CDR3 runs to 14 residues. For the CDR3, the DNA is TGTGCCAGTAGTATAGATCAAAGGGGCTACGAGCAGTACTTC. Its translation: CASSIDQRGYEQYF.

The rearrangement links TRBV27 to TRBJ2-2; a weak D match, TRBD2 (5 bases). Trimming removed 3 bases from V and 5 bases from J, with 10 bases in between. The germline V gene has CDR1 MNHEY and CDR2 SMNVEV (reference sequence). This CDR3 is built from 14 residues. CDR3 sequence (DNA): TGTGCCAGCAGTTTTGGTGGGAGTACCGGGGAGCTGTTTTTT. It yields the protein CASSFGGSTGELFF.

V and J are TRBV19 and TRBJ2-5; possible D gene TRBD1, 6 bases. CDR1 LNHDA and CDR2 SQIVND come from the germline V gene (reference sequence). This CDR3 region has 11 residues. The V end lost 6 bases, the J end lost 5 bases, and 7 bases lay between the germline ends. The CDR3 sequence: CASRRGETQYF. CDR3 bases: TGTGCCAGTAGGAGGGGGGAGACCCAGTACTTC.

The chain uses TRBV7-2 and TRBJ2-3; 13 nucleotides match TRBD2. The germline gives CDR1 SGHTA, CDR2 FQGNSA. With V trimmed by 0 bases and J by 9 bases, 6 bases remained unmatched. The CDR3 extends over 16 amino acids. CDR3 DNA sequence: TGTGCCAGCAGCTTAGCAACTAGCGGGAGGGTCGTCACGCAGTATTTT. Translation: CASSLATSGRVVTQYF. Supplemented by reference TRBV7-2 and TRBJ2-3, the full variable domain reads GAGVSQSPSNKVTEKGKDVELRCDPISGHTALYWYRQSLGQGLEFLIYFQGNSAPDKSGLPSDRFSAERTGGSVSTLTIQRTQQEDSAVYLCASSLATSGRVVTQYFGPGTRLTVL.

This clone was picked up one time. The rearrangement uses TRBV7-8 and TRBJ2-7, with D perhaps matching TRBD1 (6 bases). Trimming removed 3 bases at V and 0 bases at J, with 12 bases between. Germline CDR1 reads SGHVS; CDR2 reads FQNEAQ. CDR3 length equals 15 residues. CDR3 in amino acids: CASSFPGQSSYEQYF. The DNA for the CDR3 is TGTGCCAGCAGCTTTCCAGGACAGAGCTCCTACGAGCAGTACTTC. The full variable domain, its missing parts supplied by reference TRBV7-8 and TRBJ2-7, is GAGVSQSPRYKVAKRGQDVALRCDPISGHVSLFWYQQALGQGPEFLTYFQNEAQLDKSGLPSDRFFAERPEGSVSTLKIQRTQQEDSAVYLCASSFPGQSSYEQYFGPGTRLTVT.

The rearrangement uses TRBV27 and TRBJ2-1; the D gene is possibly TRBD1 (5 bases). V was cut by 6 bases and J by 4 bases, with 10 bases left in between. CDR3 size: 13 residues. The germline CDR1 and CDR2 sequences are MNHEY and SMNVEV (reference sequence). The CDR3 DNA reads TGTGCCAGCAGGGTTGGGGCTTACAATGAGCAGTTCTTC. Translating gives CASRVGAYNEQFF.

The chain links TRBV27 to TRBJ2-3, with TRBD1 matching over 8 bases. After removal of 7 bases from V and 0 bases from J, the junction contained 9 bases not matched to a gene. From germline, CDR1 is MNHEY and CDR2 SMNVEV (reference sequence). The CDR3 is 16 residues long. CDR3 sequence (DNA): TGTGCCAGCACCAGGGACAGGCCTTCTAGCACAGATACGCAGTATTTT. Amino acid sequence: CASTRDRPSSTDTQYF.

The chain links TRBV7-9 to TRBJ2-7; D gene ambiguous. Germline loops: CDR1 SEHNR, CDR2 FQNEAQ (reference sequence). CDR3 size: 11 residues. V lost 5 bases and J lost 5, with 7 bases in between. CDR3 bases: TGTGCCAGCAGCCGTAATAACGAGCAGTACTTC. It specifies CASSRNNEQYF.

This clone was seen more than once but under ten times. The V gene is TRBV2, the J gene TRBJ2-3; D remains ambiguous. The germline gives CDR1 SNHLY, CDR2 FYNNEI. This CDR3 contains 10 residues. V dropped 8 bases and J dropped 7 bases, with 7 bases sitting between them. CDR3 in amino acids: CASSEYTQYF. The CDR3 region has the DNA TGTGCCAGCTCCGAGTATACGCAGTATTTT. Full variable domain (rest looked up from reference TRBV2 and TRBJ2-3): EPEVTQTPSHQVTQMGQEVILRCVPISNHLYFYWYRQILGQKVEFLVSFYNNEISEKSEIFDDQFSVERPDGSNFTLKIRSTKLEDSAMYFCASSEYTQYFGPGTRLTVL.

The gene calls are TRBV27 and TRBJ2-7; D not certain. The V end was cut by 6 bases, the J end by 1 base, with 13 bases between. The CDR3 runs 14 residues. Germline V gene data show CDR1 as MNHEY and CDR2 as SMNVEV (reference sequence). The CDR3 nucleotides read TGTGCCAGCAGGGCTCAGGCCCTTTCCTACGAGCAGTACTTC. Protein: CASRAQALSYEQYF.

V usage is TRBV5-1 and J usage is TRBJ2-7; D may be TRBD1 (6 bases). The germline gives CDR1 SGHRS, CDR2 YFSETQ. The germline V and J ends were trimmed by 3 bases and 5 bases, with 18 bases remaining between them. The CDR3 is 15 amino acids. Here the CDR3 reads CASSYQGTGLNEQYF. The CDR3 DNA reads TGCGCCAGCAGCTACCAAGGTACAGGGTTAAACGAGCAGTACTTC.

The chain combines TRBV18 with TRBJ1-1; D gene unclear. V was shortened by 1 base and J by 2 bases, with 11 bases between the two germline ends. This CDR3 spans 15 amino acids. Germline CDR1 and CDR2: KGHSH and LQKENI. CDR3 sequence reads: CASSPRQTDNTEAFF. The CDR3 bases are TGTGCCAGCTCACCACGGCAAACAGATAACACTGAAGCTTTCTTT.

The chain is built from TRBV11-2 and TRBJ2-5; the D gene is possibly TRBD1 (5 bases). The germline V gene has CDR1 SGHAT and CDR2 FQNNGV. The V and J ends lost 5 bases and 2 bases respectively, with 9 bases between them. This CDR3 comprises 13 residues. The CDR3 here is CASSADRQETQYF. CDR3 in DNA: TGTGCCAGCAGCGCTGACAGACAAGAGACCCAGTACTTC.

The chain recombines TRBV4-1 with TRBJ2-1, with 9 bases lining up with TRBD2. The CDR3 covers 16 residues. Germline V gene sequence: CDR1 MGHRA, CDR2 YSYEKL. After removal of 0 bases from V and 6 bases from J, the junction contained 6 bases not matched to a gene. CDR3: CASSQEGGRAANEQFF. The CDR3 region has the DNA TGCGCCAGCAGCCAAGAAGGCGGGAGGGCCGCCAATGAGCAGTTCTTC.

This chain joins TRBV9 and TRBJ2-1; 10 bases align to TRBD2. Trimming removed 2 bases from V and 12 bases from J; junction bases left unmatched: 11. The CDR3 has 15 residues. Germline V gene data show CDR1 as SGDLS and CDR2 as YYNGEE. CDR3 coding DNA: TGTGCCAGCAGCGTTCCAGCTAGCGGGAGTGGTCCGCAGTTCTTC. This sequence encodes CASSVPASGSGPQFF.

The chain combines TRBV15 with TRBJ2-5; 7 bases are shared with TRBD1. With V trimmed by 6 bases and J by 2 bases, 15 bases remained unmatched. Germline V lookup: CDR1 LNHNV, CDR2 YYDKDF (reference sequence). This CDR3 region has 17 residues. The CDR3 sequence is CATRAKGALGPQETQYF. CDR3 sequence (DNA): TGTGCCACCAGGGCCAAGGGGGCCTTGGGCCCGCAAGAGACCCAGTACTTC. The full variable domain, its missing parts supplied by reference TRBV15 and TRBJ2-5, is DAMVIQNPRYQVTQFGKPVTLSCSQTLNHNVMYWYQQKSSQAPKLLFHYYDKDFNNEADTPDNFQSRRPNTSFCFLDIRSPGLGDTAMYLCATRAKGALGPQETQYFGPGTRLLVL.

The V gene is TRBV6-1, the J gene TRBJ2-3; D possibly corresponds to TRBD2 (6 bases). The CDR3 is 13 residues long. Trimming removed 0 bases from V and 5 bases from J, with 6 bases in between. CDR1 and CDR2 from the germline V gene are MNHNS and SASEGT. CDR3 nucleotides: TGTGCCAGCAGTGAAGCCGGGAGAGATACGCAGTATTTT. This codes for CASSEAGRDTQYF.

The chain is built from TRBV2 and TRBJ2-2; D may be TRBD2 (6 bases). Trimming removed 6 bases at V and 4 bases at J, with 9 bases between. The germline V gene has CDR1 SNHLY and CDR2 FYNNEI. The CDR3 is 13 amino acids. Written as DNA, the CDR3 is TGTGCCAGCAGACTAGCTCCCACCGGGGAGCTGTTTTTT. Translation gives CASRLAPTGELFF.

The V call is TRBV7-7, the J call TRBJ2-1; tentatively, D is TRBD2 (11 bases). CDR1 and CDR2 from the germline V gene are SSHAT and FNYEAQ (reference sequence). V was cut by 8 bases and J by 8 bases, with 22 bases left in between. The CDR3 has 15 residues. The CDR3 DNA is TGTGCCAGCTTACGACTAGCGGGACAGGGGTATGAGCAGTTCTTC. It is translated as CASLRLAGQGYEQFF.

The chain couples TRBV5-1 to TRBJ2-1; a possible D gene is TRBD1 (6 bases). CDR3 length: 15 residues. V was cut by 6 bases and J by 6 bases, with 19 bases left in between. Germline CDR1 SGHRS, CDR2 YFSETQ. The CDR3 DNA sequence: TGCGCCAGCACCTTAGGGGGAGCGGCCCCCAATGAGCAGTTCTTC. It yields the protein CASTLGGAAPNEQFF.

This clone was counted a single time. The chain links TRBV5-4 to TRBJ2-7; 8 nucleotides line up with TRBD1. Germline-derived CDR1 and CDR2 are SGHNT and YYREEE (reference sequence). This CDR3 is built from 15 residues. Unmatched junction bases numbered 12, after V lost 4 bases and J lost 6 bases. This CDR3 is CASSPRTGSAGEQYF. CDR3 coding DNA: TGTGCCAGCAGCCCCAGGACAGGGTCCGCGGGCGAGCAGTACTTC.

This sequence joins TRBV5-5 and TRBJ2-3; 7 positions agree with TRBD2. The CDR3 is 17 residues long. Germline CDR1 reads SGHKS; CDR2 reads YYEKEE (reference sequence). V shed 4 bases, J shed 2 bases, and the junction held 13 bases outside the gene matches. Written as DNA, the CDR3 is TGTGCCAGCAGCCACCCCCGGGACTACGCTCTCACAGATACGCAGTATTTT. As protein: CASSHPRDYALTDTQYF.

The J gene is TRBJ2-7, the V gene TRBV9; 10 bases agree with TRBD2. This CDR3 comprises 16 residues. The V segment lost 0 bases and the J segment 2 bases; nucleotides outside the gene matches: 5. Germline V gene lookup returns CDR1 SGDLS and CDR2 YYNGEE. CDR3 sequence: CASSVVGTSATYEQYF. The CDR3 region has the DNA TGTGCCAGCAGCGTAGTGGGGACTAGCGCTACCTACGAGCAGTACTTC.

A remark on this clone: Other DNA sequences in this specimen translate into the identical CDR3. V and J are TRBV18 and TRBJ1-1, with a possible D match to TRBD1 (6 bases). Per the germline V gene, CDR1 is KGHSH and CDR2 is LQKENI. This CDR3 has 15 amino acids. V dropped 2 bases and J dropped 5 bases, with 15 bases sitting between them. This chain's CDR3 is CASSPRPGEGTEAFF. CDR3 DNA sequence: TGTGCCAGCTCACCAAGGCCAGGGGAGGGGACTGAAGCTTTCTTT.

The chain joins TRBV4-1 to TRBJ2-1, with D maybe TRBD2 (5 bases). The CDR3 length is 16 residues. Germline CDR1 reads MGHRA; CDR2 reads YSYEKL. V lost 0 bases and J 6 bases, leaving 15 bases between the germline ends. The CDR3 region is CASSQDPGTLSNEQFF. CDR3 DNA: TGCGCCAGCAGCCAAGATCCGGGAACCCTTTCCAATGAGCAGTTCTTC.

DNA for the CDR3: TGTGCCAGCAGCGAGTCTAGCGGGAGTTTCCACGAGCAGTACTTC. Translation gives CASSESSGSFHEQYF. The chain joins TRBV9 to TRBJ2-7; TRBD2 matches 10 bases. CDR1 is SGDLS, CDR2 YYNGEE, per germline. J was trimmed by 5 bases and V by 3 bases; bases with no gene match: 8. This CDR3 is built from 15 residues.